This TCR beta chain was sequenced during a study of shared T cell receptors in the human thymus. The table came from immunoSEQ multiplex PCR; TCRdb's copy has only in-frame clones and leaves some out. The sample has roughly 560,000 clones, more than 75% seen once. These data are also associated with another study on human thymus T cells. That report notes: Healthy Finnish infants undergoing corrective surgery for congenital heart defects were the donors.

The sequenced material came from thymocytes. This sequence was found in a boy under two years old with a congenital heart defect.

The CDR3 spells CAWSARHGFDEKLFF. DNA for the CDR3: TGTGCCTGGAGTGCCAGGCACGGTTTCGATGAAAAACTGTTTTTT. The V call is TRBV30, the J call TRBJ1-4, with D unresolved. V gave up 1 base and J gave up 6 bases, with 15 bases separating them. This CDR3 region has 15 residues. Per germline, CDR1 GTSNPN and CDR2 SVGIG (reference sequence). Together with reference TRBV30 and TRBJ1-4, the CDR3 gives the full variable domain: SQTIHQWPATLVQPVGSPLSLECTVEGTSNPNLYWYRQAAGRGLQLLFYSVGIGQISSEVPQNLSASRPQDRQFILSSKKLLLSDSGFYLCAWSARHGFDEKLFFGSGTQLSVL.